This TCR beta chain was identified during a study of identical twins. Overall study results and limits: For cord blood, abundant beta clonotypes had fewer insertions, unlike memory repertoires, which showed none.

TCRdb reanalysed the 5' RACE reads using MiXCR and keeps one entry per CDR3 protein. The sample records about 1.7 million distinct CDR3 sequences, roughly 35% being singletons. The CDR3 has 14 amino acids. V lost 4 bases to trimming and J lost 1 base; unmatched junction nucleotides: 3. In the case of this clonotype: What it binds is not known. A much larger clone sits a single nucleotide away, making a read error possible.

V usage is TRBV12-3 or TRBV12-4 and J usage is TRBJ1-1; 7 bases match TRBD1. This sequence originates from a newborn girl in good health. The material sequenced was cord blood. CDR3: CASSWNRGNTEAFF. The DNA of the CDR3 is TGTGCCAGCAGTTGGAACAGGGGGAACACTGAAGCTTTCTTT.